This T cell receptor beta chain was recorded in a study of CD8 T cells in ankylosing spondylitis. Germline V lookup: CDR1 DFQATT, CDR2 SNEGSKA (reference sequence). Trimming left V 4 bases short and J 1 base short, with 7 bases between. This CDR3 is 12 amino acids long. Via MiXCR, TCRdb re-called the 5' RACE reads, giving one row per CDR3 protein. Here the sample spans fewer than 500,000 distinct CDR3 sequences, 25% to 30% being singletons. This clonotype has just a few counts. The antigen is undetermined. Findings of the study overall: A TCR beta motif of eight highly homologous variants appeared characteristic of ankylosing spondylitis blood.

The receptor's source is a male donor with ankylosing spondylitis. The genes are TRBV20-1 and TRBJ1-2; D gene uncertain. The sample taken for sequencing was blood, either unsorted or a sorted T cell fraction (not recorded which). CDR3 in amino acids: CSATGVNYGYTF. The DNA of the CDR3 is TGCAGTGCTACGGGAGTTAACTATGGCTACACCTTC.